The 5 T cell receptor beta chains listed next were all sequenced from one sample in a study of T-cell memory formation after mild COVID-19. Each CDR3 protein gets one entry after TCRdb re-called the 5' RACE reads with MiXCR. Found here are more than 250,000 distinct CDR3 sequences, 15% to 20% of them singletons; the top ten hold around 23%. Sequencing used PBMCs or a T cell subset sorted from them (not recorded which). These receptors all stem from a man younger than 30 who had mild COVID-19 (a few samples of this study predate the infection). Cell type and time point are not known.

This clonotype has just a few counts. This chain joins TRBV3-1 and TRBJ2-4, with D perhaps TRBD1 (6 bases). This CDR3 has 18 residues. V lost 0 bases, J lost 0 bases, and 15 bases lay in between. CDR1 and CDR2 from the germline V gene are LGHDT and YNNKEL (reference sequence). The CDR3 here is CASSQDPGTLLAKNIQYF. CDR3 sequence (DNA): TGTGCCAGCAGCCAAGATCCGGGGACACTGCTAGCCAAAAACATTCAGTACTTC.

This clonotype has a handful of counts. This chain joins TRBV20-1 and TRBJ1-1; 9 bases are shared with TRBD1. V shed 6 bases, J shed 1 base, and the junction held 6 bases outside the gene matches. The CDR3 consists of 14 residues. Germline CDR1 is DFQATT and CDR2 is SNEGSKA (reference sequence). CDR3 DNA sequence: TGCAGTGCAACAACAGGGGGCCCGAACACTGAAGCTTTCTTT. It codes for CSATTGGPNTEAFF.

The chain joins TRBV18 to TRBJ2-7, with 8 bases that match TRBD2. Germline assignment: CDR1 KGHSH and CDR2 LQKENI. Unmatched junction bases numbered 6, after V lost 8 bases and J lost 0 bases. The CDR3 has 14 residues. CDR3 DNA: TGTGCCAGCCACCCGGGACTAGGCTCCTACGAGCAGTACTTC. Translating it yields CASHPGLGSYEQYF.

V and J are TRBV7-8 and TRBJ2-4; 8 bases are shared with TRBD1. The CDR3 length is 14 residues. Germline V lookup: CDR1 SGHVS, CDR2 FQNEAQ. Germline trimming cut 0 bases from V and 9 bases from J; bases unmatched to any gene: 4. This CDR3 is CASSLAAGGTIQYF. In nucleotides, the CDR3 is TGTGCCAGCAGCTTAGCGGCAGGGGGCACCATTCAGTACTTC.

This clonotype was picked up a small number of times. The gene calls are TRBV7-2 and TRBJ2-3; tentatively, D is TRBD2 (5 bases). The CDR3 loop spans 14 amino acids. The V end lost 2 bases, the J end lost 4 bases, and 10 bases lay between the germline ends. CDR1 and CDR2 (germline): SGHTA, FQGNSA. CDR3 amino acids: CASSLRRFPDTQYF. CDR3 in DNA: TGTGCCAGCAGCTTAAGGAGGTTCCCAGATACGCAGTATTTT.